This TCR beta chain originates from a study of shared clonotypes between healthy human individuals. Study-level background: There were three CD4 naive, three CD4 memory, two CD8 naive and one CD8 memory plates per donor.

Using approximately 190 ng DNA, approximately 30,000 T cell genomes, the sorted-subset replicate PCRs were run. The assay was immunoSEQ multiplex PCR, and TCRdb's table has in-frame clones only and misses some. The sample shows millions of clones, about 95% of them seen only once. Remarks on this clone: Its antigen remains unknown.

Study outcomes and limitations: How much donors shared clonotypes was expected to be affected by sequencing depth. Sharing across four donors was highest in naive CD4 (approximately 5%) and lowest in memory CD8 (roughly 0.4%).

The V gene's germline CDR1 is MDHEN and CDR2 SYDVKM. This CDR3 comprises 15 residues. Unmatched junction bases numbered 3, after V lost 3 bases and J lost 1 base. CD8 cells classed as naive were CD45RO-negative and positively selected for CCR7, excluding terminally differentiated effector memory CD45RA+ cells. Sequences were obtained from naive CD8+ T cells sorted from blood. The clonotype originates from a man between 18 and 35 years old in good health. This chain uses TRBV28 with TRBJ1-1; 9 bases fit TRBD1. The CDR3 bases are TGTGCCAGCAGTTTTGAGACAGGGGGGAACACTGAAGCTTTCTTT. Protein product: CASSFETGGNTEAFF.